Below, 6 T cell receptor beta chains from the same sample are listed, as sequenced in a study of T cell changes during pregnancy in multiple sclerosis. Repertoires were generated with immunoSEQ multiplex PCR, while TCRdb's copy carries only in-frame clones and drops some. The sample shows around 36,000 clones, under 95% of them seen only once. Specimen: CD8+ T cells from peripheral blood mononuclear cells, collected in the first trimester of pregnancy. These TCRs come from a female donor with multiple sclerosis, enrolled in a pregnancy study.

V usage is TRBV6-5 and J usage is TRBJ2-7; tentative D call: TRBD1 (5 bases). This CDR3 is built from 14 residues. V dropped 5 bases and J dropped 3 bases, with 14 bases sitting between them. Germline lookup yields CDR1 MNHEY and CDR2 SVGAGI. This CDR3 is CASSTDRSLYEQYF. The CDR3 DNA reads TGTGCCAGCAGTACCGACAGATCCCTCTACGAGCAGTACTTC.

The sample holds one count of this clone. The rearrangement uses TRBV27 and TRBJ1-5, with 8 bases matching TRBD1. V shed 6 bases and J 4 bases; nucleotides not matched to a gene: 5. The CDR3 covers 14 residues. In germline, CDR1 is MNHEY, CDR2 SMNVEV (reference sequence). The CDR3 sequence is CASSIRQGNQPQHF. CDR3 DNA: TGTGCCAGCAGCATCCGACAGGGGAATCAGCCCCAGCATTTT.

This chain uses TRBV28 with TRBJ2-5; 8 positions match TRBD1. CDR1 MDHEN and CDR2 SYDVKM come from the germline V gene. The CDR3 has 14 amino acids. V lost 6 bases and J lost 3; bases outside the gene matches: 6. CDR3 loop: CASSPPGQEETQYF. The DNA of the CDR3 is TGTGCCAGCAGCCCACCGGGACAGGAAGAGACCCAGTACTTC.

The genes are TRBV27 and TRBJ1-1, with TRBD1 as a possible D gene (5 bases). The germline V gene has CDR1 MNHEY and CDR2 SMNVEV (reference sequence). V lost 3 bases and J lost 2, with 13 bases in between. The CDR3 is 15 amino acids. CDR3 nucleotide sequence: TGTGCCAGCAGTTTTGGGGTGGGGCTTAACACTGAAGCTTTCTTT. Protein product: CASSFGVGLNTEAFF.

CDR3 coding DNA: TGTGCCAGCAGCGTAGGGGCCGACCAAGAGACCCAGTACTTC. The encoded protein is CASSVGADQETQYF. The rearrangement links TRBV9 to TRBJ2-5; no clear D. V lost 0 bases, J lost 0 bases, and 6 bases lay in between. Germline lookup yields CDR1 SGDLS and CDR2 YYNGEE. The CDR3 is 14 amino acids.

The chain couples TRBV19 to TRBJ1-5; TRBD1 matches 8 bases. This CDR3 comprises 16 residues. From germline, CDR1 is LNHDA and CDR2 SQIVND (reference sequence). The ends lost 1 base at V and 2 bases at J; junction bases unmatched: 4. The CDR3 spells CASSIGTGFGNQPQHF. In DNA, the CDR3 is TGTGCCAGTAGTATAGGGACAGGGTTCGGCAATCAGCCCCAGCATTTT.